These 23 T cell receptor beta chains share one sample of origin, sequenced in a study of tumor-infiltrating lymphocytes in primary liver carcinoma. For blood RNA, unsorted whole blood served as the source, and germline DNA was extracted too. A constant-region primer served to make TCR beta cDNA from about 0.45 ug total RNA. Each TCR beta library was derived from three nested multiplex PCR rounds that employed slightly modified ARM-PCR. Forward primers for TRBV1-TRBV30 and a C-beta reverse primer served the first two PCR rounds, at around 9 cycles each. TCRdb analysed the multiplex PCR reads with MiXCR anew, one entry per CDR3 protein. This table holds hundreds of thousands of distinct CDR3 sequences, approximately 60% found once. The sequenced material came from peripheral blood. These TCRs come from a man in his forties with primary liver carcinoma and hepatitis B virus infection.

J is TRBJ2-5 and V is TRBV6-5; D uncertain. Germline CDR1 is MNHEY and CDR2 is SVGAGI. The length of the CDR3 is 15 residues. Trimming took 5 bases from V and 4 from J, leaving 17 bases between them. The CDR3 protein is CASSTRHGTGETQYF. The CDR3 nucleotides read TGTGCCAGCAGTACCCGACATGGTACGGGAGAGACCCAGTACTTC.

A word on this clonotype: Since a much larger clone is just one base distant, this may be a read error. The V gene is TRBV7-8, the J gene TRBJ2-7; 7 bases match TRBD1. This CDR3 region has 14 residues. Germline V gives CDR1 SGHVS, CDR2 FQNEAQ. The CDR3 DNA reads as TGTGCCAGCAGTGAAGGGGGCAGTTCCTACGATCAGTACTTC. This codes for CASSEGGSSYDQYF.

A remark on this clonotype: The junction does not match germline at one end; this may be a read error. The V and J genes are TRBV11-2 and TRBJ1-2; the D gene is possibly TRBD1 (5 bases). CDR1 SGHAT and CDR2 FQNNGV come from the germline V gene. This CDR3 comprises 13 residues. The CDR3: CASNFPGTSGCTF. In DNA, the CDR3 is TGTGCCAGCAACTTCCCAGGGACGAGTGGCTGCACCTTC.

There are a few counts of this clonotype. CDR3: CASSLEITGANVLTF. The DNA of the CDR3 is TGTGCCAGCAGCTTGGAAATTACCGGGGCCAACGTCCTGACTTTC. This chain joins TRBV5-6 and TRBJ2-6, with unresolved D. CDR1 and CDR2 (germline): SGHDT, YYEEEE. The V end lost 0 bases, the J end lost 4 bases, and 8 bases lay between the germline ends. CDR3 length: 15 amino acids.

With respect to this clonotype: This sequence may be a read error, since a much larger clone differs from it by one base. The V and J genes are TRBV6-2 or TRBV6-3 and TRBJ1-2; D remains ambiguous. This CDR3 has 13 amino acids. Germline CDR1 and CDR2: MNHEY and SVGEGT. The CDR3 reads CASSYPHENGHTF. For the CDR3, the DNA is TGTGCCAGCAGTTACCCCCATGAGAATGGCCACACCTTC.

Comments on this clonotype: The conserved phenylalanine or tryptophan normally closing the CDR3 is absent here, so this likely arose from a read error. The DNA is left out, because the CDR3 cannot be placed on it with certainty; the CDR3 is given as TCRdb lists it. The genes are TRBV12-3 or TRBV12-4 and TRBJ1-1; the DNA was not compared with TRBD1, the D call given in the table. The CDR3 has 10 amino acids, counting both end residues. CDR3 in amino acids: CASSVLRVEL.

This chain links TRBV6-6 with TRBJ1-1, with 8 bases lining up with TRBD1. There are 15 residues in the CDR3. V shed 7 bases, J shed 10 bases, and the junction held 17 bases outside the gene matches. Germline lookup yields CDR1 MNHNY and CDR2 SVGAGI (reference sequence). The CDR3 region has the DNA TGTGCCAGCAATAGCGACTACCCGGGACAGGCGATAGCTTTCTTT. This gives the protein CASNSDYPGQAIAFF.

In its sample, this clonotype was seen many times. The chain combines TRBV29-1 with TRBJ1-2, with D maybe TRBD1 (6 bases). Trimming left V 2 bases short and J 7 bases short, with 14 bases between. The CDR3 sequence is 13 residues long. CDR1 and CDR2 (germline): SQVTM, ANQGSEA. This chain's CDR3 is CSVEIGGTVGYTF. Written as DNA, the CDR3 is TGCAGCGTTGAAATAGGGGGGACCGTTGGCTACACCTTC.

Of note for this clonotype: A single base separates this from a much larger clone, so it may be a read error. The chain joins TRBV29-1 to TRBJ2-1; 8 nucleotides align to TRBD2. In germline, CDR1 is SQVTM, CDR2 ANQGSEA. The CDR3 is 13 amino acids. CDR3 coding DNA: TGCGGCGTTGGGGGACTAGACCACAATGAGCAGTTCTTC. This codes for CGVGGLDHNEQFF.

This clonotype was detected ten times or more. The V call is TRBV6-5, the J call TRBJ2-7, with D unresolved. CDR1 and CDR2 (germline): MNHEY, SVGAGI. V shed 5 bases and J shed 0 bases, with 14 bases lying between them. CDR3 size: 15 residues. The DNA for the CDR3 is TGTGCCAGCAGTAAACAGCCGTCCCTCTCCTACGAGCAGTACTTC. Amino acid sequence: CASSKQPSLSYEQYF.

About this clonotype itself: The missing conserved phenylalanine or tryptophan at the end of this CDR3 makes a read error likely. The chain joins TRBV6-2 or TRBV6-3 to TRBJ2-5, with D tentatively TRBD1 or TRBD2 (6 bases each). V dropped 4 bases and J dropped 5 bases, with 26 bases sitting between them. Per germline, CDR1 MNHEY and CDR2 SVGEGT. The CDR3 runs 18 residues. CDR3 loop: CASSSLKGRNRVIETQYL. The CDR3 DNA sequence: TGTGCCAGCAGTTCACTCAAAGGGAGGAACAGGGTGATTGAGACCCAGTACTTA.

The chain employs TRBV11-1 and TRBJ2-5; 9 positions agree with TRBD2. Germline V lookup: CDR1 SGHAT, CDR2 FQDESV (reference sequence). V was clipped by 7 bases and J by 4 bases; unmatched bases: 10. The length of the CDR3 is 15 residues. CDR3 coding DNA: TGTGCCAGCACCTTCACGGAACTAGCGGGAGAGACCCAGTACTTC. Its translation: CASTFTELAGETQYF. Based on the CDR3 plus reference TRBV11-1 and TRBJ2-5, the full variable domain is EAEVAQSPRYKITEKSQAVAFWCDPISGHATLYWYRQILGQGPELLVQFQDESVVDDSQLPKDRFSAERLKGVDSTLKIQPAELGDSAMYLCASTFTELAGETQYFGPGTRLLVL.

On this clonotype itself: At one boundary the junction diverges from the germline segment, which might be a read error. The chain links TRBV11-2 to TRBJ2-1; TRBD1 agrees at 10 bases. The V gene's germline CDR1 is SGHAT and CDR2 FQNNGV. The CDR3 contains 15 residues. The CDR3 region has the DNA TGTGTCAGCAGTTGGACAGGGGGTAAGGGCAATGAGCAGTTCTTC. This gives the protein CVSSWTGGKGNEQFF.

Details on this clonotype: The final CDR3 position lacks the conserved phenylalanine or tryptophan, pointing to a likely read error. The chain has TRBV12-3 or TRBV12-4 and TRBJ2-1; no firm D call. The V end was cut by 5 bases, the J end by 7 bases, with 6 bases between. The CDR3 has 11 residues. In nucleotides, the CDR3 is TGTGCCAGCAGTCGATCGAATGAGCAGTTCCTC. Encoded protein: CASSRSNEQFL.

Concerning this clonotype: At one of its ends the junction is not consistent with the germline gene, which may arise from a read error. The chain joins TRBV11-2 to TRBJ2-1; 10 bases line up with TRBD2. CDR3 length equals 16 residues. CDR1 is SGHAT and CDR2 is FQNNGV in the germline V gene. CDR3 loop: CASSFLSSGRVNERFF. The CDR3, as DNA: TGTGCCAGCAGCTTCCTTTCAAGCGGGAGGGTAAATGAGCGGTTCTTC.

This chain connects TRBV6-5 to TRBJ1-4; D gene uncertain. The germline gives CDR1 MNHEY, CDR2 SVGAGI. Deletions cut 1 base from V and 0 bases from J, with 18 bases between. This CDR3 spans 19 amino acids. CDR3 amino acids: CASSYYSRKGTATNEKLFF. The CDR3 region has the DNA TGTGCCAGCAGTTACTATTCGAGAAAGGGAACTGCAACTAATGAAAAACTGTTTTTT.

The chain couples TRBV29-1 to TRBJ2-2, with 8 bases lining up with TRBD1. V lost 7 bases and J lost 10; bases outside the gene matches: 11. CDR1 is SQVTM, CDR2 ANQGSEA, per germline. The CDR3 contains 13 residues. The chain's CDR3 is CSGRQGITEELFF. CDR3 in DNA: TGCAGCGGCCGACAGGGGATCACTGAGGAGCTGTTTTTT.

The chain uses TRBV10-3 and TRBJ2-7, with D possibly TRBD2 on 5 matching bases. Per the germline V gene, CDR1 is ENHRY and CDR2 is SYGVKD. The CDR3 has 15 amino acids. Trimming cost V 8 bases and J 7 bases, with 24 bases left between them. This CDR3 is CAIGSRTPSSSEQYF. CDR3 nucleotide sequence: TGTGCCATCGGGAGCCGGACCCCCTCCTCCTCAGAGCAGTACTTC.

A word on this clonotype: A much larger clone lies one base from this, so it may be a read error. The rearrangement links TRBV6-2 or TRBV6-3 to TRBJ2-1; possible D gene TRBD2, 6 bases. CDR3 size: 15 residues. CDR1 MNHEY and CDR2 SVGEGT come from the germline V gene. The CDR3 reads CAGSYTGVRYNEQFF. In nucleotides, the CDR3 is TGTGCCGGCAGTTACACGGGAGTTCGCTACAATGAGCAGTTCTTC.

In its sample, this clonotype was seen many times. The CDR3 spells CASSQGAGTDTQYF. The CDR3 DNA sequence: TGTGCCAGCAGTCAGGGGGCTGGCACAGATACGCAGTATTTT. The chain joins TRBV11-2 to TRBJ2-3; 8 bases match TRBD1. V lost 6 bases, J lost 1 base, and 3 bases stayed unmatched. Looked up from germline, CDR1 is SGHAT and CDR2 is FQNNGV. There are 14 residues in the CDR3.

This clonotype was counted a single time. Given a much more abundant clone one base away, this may be a read error. The chain recombines TRBV14 with TRBJ2-4; the D is unclear. The CDR3 consists of 14 residues. V gave up 5 bases and J gave up 7 bases, with 15 bases separating them. Germline values: CDR1 SGHDN, CDR2 FVKESK. CDR3 coding DNA: TGTGCCAGCAGCGTTGACACATTGGGTAACATTCAGTACTTC. Translating it yields CASSVDTLGNIQYF.

Comment on this clonotype: This may be a read error, as it is one base from a much larger clone. The chain uses TRBV12-3 or TRBV12-4 and TRBJ2-2; a weak D match, TRBD2 (6 bases). CDR3 size: 14 residues. V lost 8 bases to trimming and J lost 4 bases, with 14 bases between them. CDR3 coding DNA: TGTGCCAGCGCAGCGGGTTGGAGCACCGGGGAGCTGTTTTTT. It yields the protein CASAAGWSTGELFF.

The rearrangement joins TRBV10-2 to TRBJ2-3; the match to TRBD2 covers 9 bases. Per the germline V gene, CDR1 is WSHSY and CDR2 is SAAADI. Trimming took 6 bases from V and 5 from J; bases not matched to a gene: 9. The CDR3 totals 15 residues. The CDR3 region has the DNA TGCGCCAGCAGCGTCCCAGCGGGAGGAGGAGATACGCAGTATTTT. Translation: CASSVPAGGGDTQYF.